This T cell receptor beta chain was identified in a study of OX40 agonist ivuxolimab in advanced cancers. About the research overall: An agonistic anti-OX40 (CD134) antibody, ivuxolimab, was used to treat the patients. Averaging roughly 60 years in age, with a range of roughly 20 to 90, the cohort was about 86% male. Study results and limitations: Low levels of normalized T-cell clonal expansion also appeared in some nonresponders.

The CDR3 loop spans 16 amino acids. The V segment lost 3 bases and the J segment 1 base; nucleotides outside the gene matches: 6. CDR1 SGDLS and CDR2 YYNGEE come from the germline V gene. Autoimmune disease history or systemic immunosuppression was exclusionary. Using immunoSEQ multiplex PCR, the repertoire was profiled, and TCRdb retains in-frame clones only, with some absent. The sample yields roughly 50,000 clones, around 77% seen once. This clone was recorded a few times. Antigen: not known. V and J are TRBV9 and TRBJ2-2, with 7 bases identical to TRBD2. This sequence was found in an adult with an advanced solid tumor such as melanoma, head and neck, liver or kidney cancer. Material: CD4+ or CD8+ T cells sorted from blood, obtained in a trial of the OX40 agonist ivuxolimab. The CDR3 reads CASSAAGAWNTGELFF. CDR3 in DNA: TGTGCCAGCAGCGCCGCGGGAGCGTGGAACACCGGGGAGCTGTTTTTT.